This paragraph reports one TCR beta chain. The antigen is undetermined. This sample was included in a study of graft-versus-host responses after intestinal transplantation. Germline CDR1 SNHLY, CDR2 FYNNEI. The CDR3 has 14 amino acids. V was shortened by 5 bases and J by 6 bases, with 14 bases between the two germline ends. General study findings and limits: Early declines in HvG clones that occurred post-transplant were associated with peak circulating GvH clone levels.

The data were produced by immunoSEQ multiplex PCR, yet TCRdb's version contains in-frame clones alone and is incomplete. The data hold some 130,000 clones, with 90% to 95% observed a single time. The gene calls are TRBV2 and TRBJ2-1; D may be TRBD1 (6 bases). The sequenced sample was unstimulated CD4+ T cells sorted from spleen or lymph node cells, obtained before intestinal transplant. This TCR was sampled from a human donor who received an intestinal transplant. CDR3 loop: CASSWDTQSNEQFF. Here the CDR3 DNA reads TGTGCCAGCAGTTGGGACACTCAAAGCAATGAGCAGTTCTTC.